The clone carrying this T cell receptor (beta chain) was recorded only once. Original handling: Without quality scores, immunoSEQ junctional reads could not be filtered like full-length reads. This table comes from immunoSEQ multiplex PCR, and its TCRdb copy is limited to in-frame clones, with some not included. V and J calls and clone size are those listed in that table; D and trimming were worked out from the DNA. The sample contains about 2.1 million clones, just over 90% of which appear only once. This specimen belongs to a study of shared clonotypes between healthy human individuals. Naive CD8 cells lacked CD45RO and underwent positive selection for CCR7, leaving out terminally differentiated effector memory CD45RA+ cells. The CDR3 runs to 17 residues. CDR1 is LNHDA, CDR2 SQIVND, per germline (reference sequence). Trimming cost V 3 bases and J 1 base; bases outside gene matches: 2.

The V call is TRBV19, the J call TRBJ2-1; TRBD2 matches 14 bases. Sequencing was carried out using naive CD8+ T cells from PBMCs. This clonotype was obtained from a man younger than 35 in good health. Some clones in this sample may be carry-over from other donors' samples. The DNA of the CDR3 is TGTGCCAGTAGTATTAGGACTAGCGGGGGGTCCTACAATGAGCAGTTCTTC. It encodes CASSIRTSGGSYNEQFF.